This T cell receptor beta chain was profiled in a study of T cell responses to AZD1222 COVID-19 vaccine. V was pared by 6 bases and J by 4 bases, with 16 bases between. From germline, CDR1 is MNHEY and CDR2 SVGAGI. The CDR3 runs to 15 residues. Profiling relied on immunoSEQ multiplex PCR, and the TCRdb table lists in-frame clones only, not all of them. The table shows about 120,000 clones, with just under 90% occurring only once. As to this clone: As yet, its antigen is unknown.

The study, taken as a whole, reports: Seropositivity was recorded at baseline in only 6 or 7 AZD1222 recipients. The donor group comprised mostly white British people and more females; the analysis possibly underestimated clonal diversity. Once two AZD1222 doses were given, Spike-specific TCR breadth and depth went up.

This clonotype was obtained from an adult in good health. This rearrangement joins TRBV6-5 to TRBJ1-5, with D possibly matching TRBD1 (5 bases). The starting material was peripheral blood, obtained on day 0 of AZD1222 vaccination. CDR3 amino acids: CASSDRDGWNQPQHF. CDR3 nucleotides: TGTGCCAGCAGCGACCGGGACGGCTGGAATCAGCCCCAGCATTTT.